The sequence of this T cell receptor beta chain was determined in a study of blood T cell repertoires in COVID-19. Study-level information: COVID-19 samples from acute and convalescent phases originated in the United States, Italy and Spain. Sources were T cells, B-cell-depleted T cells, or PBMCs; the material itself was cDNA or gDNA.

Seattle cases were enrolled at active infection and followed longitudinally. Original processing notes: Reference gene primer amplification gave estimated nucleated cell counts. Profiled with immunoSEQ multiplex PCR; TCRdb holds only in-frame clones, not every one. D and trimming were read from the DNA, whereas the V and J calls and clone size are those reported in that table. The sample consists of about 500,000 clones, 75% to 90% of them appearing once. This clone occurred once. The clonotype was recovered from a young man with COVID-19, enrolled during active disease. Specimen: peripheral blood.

The CDR3 coding sequence is TGTGCCACCCTCCCAGTGTTTGGCTATGGCTACACCTTC. Translated: CATLPVFGYGYTF. The V and J genes are TRBV19 and TRBJ1-2; no clear D gene. V was clipped by 10 bases and J by 4 bases, with 16 bases between them. The CDR3 has 13 residues. Germline V lookup: CDR1 LNHDA, CDR2 SQIVND (reference sequence).